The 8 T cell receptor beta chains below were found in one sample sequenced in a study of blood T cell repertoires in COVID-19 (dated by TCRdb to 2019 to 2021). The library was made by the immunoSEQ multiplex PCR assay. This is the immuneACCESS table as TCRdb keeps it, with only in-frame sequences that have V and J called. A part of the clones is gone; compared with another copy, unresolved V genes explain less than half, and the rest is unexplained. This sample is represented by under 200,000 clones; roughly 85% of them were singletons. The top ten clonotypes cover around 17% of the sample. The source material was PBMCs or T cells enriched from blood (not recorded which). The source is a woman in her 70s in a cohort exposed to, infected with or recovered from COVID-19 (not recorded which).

Written as DNA, the CDR3 is TGTGCCAGCAGCTTATTCGGTTCTAACTATGGCTACACCTTC. Its protein product is CASSLFGSNYGYTF. The chain uses TRBV7-6 and TRBJ1-2; D uncertain. The CDR3 runs to 14 residues. Trimming removed 2 bases at V and 0 bases at J, with 7 bases between. Germline loops: CDR1 SGHVS, CDR2 FNYEAQ.

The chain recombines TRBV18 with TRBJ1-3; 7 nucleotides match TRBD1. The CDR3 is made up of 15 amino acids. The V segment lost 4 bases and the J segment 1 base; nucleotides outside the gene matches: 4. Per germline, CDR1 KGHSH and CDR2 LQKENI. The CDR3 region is CASSRDRVSGNTIYF. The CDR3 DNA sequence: TGTGCCAGCTCACGAGACAGGGTATCTGGAAACACCATATATTTT. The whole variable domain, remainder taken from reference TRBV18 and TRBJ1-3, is NAGVMQNPRHLVRRRGQEARLRCSPMKGHSHVYWYRQLPEEGLKFMVYLQKENIIDESGMPKERFSAEFPKEGPSILRIQQVVRGDSAAYFCASSRDRVSGNTIYFGEGSWLTVV.

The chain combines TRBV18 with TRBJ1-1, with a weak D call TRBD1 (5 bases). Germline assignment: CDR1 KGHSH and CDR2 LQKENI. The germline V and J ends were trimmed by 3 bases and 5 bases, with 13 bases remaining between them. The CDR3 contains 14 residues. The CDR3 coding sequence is TGTGCCAGCTCACCGGGGGGGGTAAGGACTGAAGCTTTCTTT. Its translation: CASSPGGVRTEAFF.

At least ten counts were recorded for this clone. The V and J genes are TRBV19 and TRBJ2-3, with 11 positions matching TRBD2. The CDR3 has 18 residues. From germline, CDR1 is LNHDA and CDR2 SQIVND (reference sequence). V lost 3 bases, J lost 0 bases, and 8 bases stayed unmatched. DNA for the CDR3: TGTGCCAGTAGTATTTCCCTAGCGGGAGGTTCCAGCACAGATACGCAGTATTTT. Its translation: CASSISLAGGSSTDTQYF.

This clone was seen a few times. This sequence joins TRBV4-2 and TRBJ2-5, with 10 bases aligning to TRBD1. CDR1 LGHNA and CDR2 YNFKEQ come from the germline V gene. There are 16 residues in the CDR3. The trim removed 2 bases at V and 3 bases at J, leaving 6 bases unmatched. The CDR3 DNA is TGTGCCAGCAGCCAACCTCCGGGACAGGGGAAAGAGACCCAGTACTTC. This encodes CASSQPPGQGKETQYF.

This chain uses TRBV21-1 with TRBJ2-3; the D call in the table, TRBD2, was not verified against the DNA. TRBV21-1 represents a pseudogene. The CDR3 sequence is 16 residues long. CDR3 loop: CASSRTSGTSTDTQYF. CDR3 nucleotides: TGTGCCAGCAGCCGAACTAGCGGTACTAGCACAGATACGCAGTATTTT.

The CDR3 is CASSPLAGEGIQYF. The CDR3 DNA sequence: TGTGCCAGCTCACCGCTAGCGGGAGAGGGGATTCAGTACTTC. The rearrangement joins TRBV18 to TRBJ2-4; 10 bases line up with TRBD2. Germline loops: CDR1 KGHSH, CDR2 LQKENI. The trim removed 3 bases at V and 10 bases at J, leaving 6 bases unmatched. This CDR3 is 14 amino acids long.

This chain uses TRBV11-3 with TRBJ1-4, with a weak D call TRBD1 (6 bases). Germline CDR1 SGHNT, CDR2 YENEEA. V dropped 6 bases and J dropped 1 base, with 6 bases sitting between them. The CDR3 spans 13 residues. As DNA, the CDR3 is TGTGCCAGCAGAGGGGGAACTAATGAAAAACTGTTTTTT. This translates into CASRGGTNEKLFF.